This TCR beta chain was sequenced in a study of CD8+ T cells in alopecia areata. Trimming removed 1 base from V and 0 bases from J, with 19 bases in between. The CDR3 is 19 residues long. The germline V gene encodes CDR1 SGHDT and CDR2 YYEEEE. cDNA serving as the sequencing template came from extracted, reverse transcribed RNA. Here immunoSEQ multiplex PCR was the method, and the copy in TCRdb shows in-frame clones only, minus some. The profile shows 100,000 to 150,000 clones, 45% to 50% of them singletons. Points from the study as a whole: Sequenced scalp T cells also include alphabeta T cells resident in normal skin.

With regard to this clone: What it binds is unknown.

The rearrangement uses TRBV5-6 and TRBJ1-4; D may be TRBD1 (5 bases). This clonotype was obtained from a human donor with alopecia areata. Source: CD8+ T cells sorted from blood, taken at week 0. The DNA of the CDR3 is TGTGCCAGCAGCTTGCCGGGGCCCCGCGGGTTTTCAACTAATGAAAAACTGTTTTTT. As protein: CASSLPGPRGFSTNEKLFF.